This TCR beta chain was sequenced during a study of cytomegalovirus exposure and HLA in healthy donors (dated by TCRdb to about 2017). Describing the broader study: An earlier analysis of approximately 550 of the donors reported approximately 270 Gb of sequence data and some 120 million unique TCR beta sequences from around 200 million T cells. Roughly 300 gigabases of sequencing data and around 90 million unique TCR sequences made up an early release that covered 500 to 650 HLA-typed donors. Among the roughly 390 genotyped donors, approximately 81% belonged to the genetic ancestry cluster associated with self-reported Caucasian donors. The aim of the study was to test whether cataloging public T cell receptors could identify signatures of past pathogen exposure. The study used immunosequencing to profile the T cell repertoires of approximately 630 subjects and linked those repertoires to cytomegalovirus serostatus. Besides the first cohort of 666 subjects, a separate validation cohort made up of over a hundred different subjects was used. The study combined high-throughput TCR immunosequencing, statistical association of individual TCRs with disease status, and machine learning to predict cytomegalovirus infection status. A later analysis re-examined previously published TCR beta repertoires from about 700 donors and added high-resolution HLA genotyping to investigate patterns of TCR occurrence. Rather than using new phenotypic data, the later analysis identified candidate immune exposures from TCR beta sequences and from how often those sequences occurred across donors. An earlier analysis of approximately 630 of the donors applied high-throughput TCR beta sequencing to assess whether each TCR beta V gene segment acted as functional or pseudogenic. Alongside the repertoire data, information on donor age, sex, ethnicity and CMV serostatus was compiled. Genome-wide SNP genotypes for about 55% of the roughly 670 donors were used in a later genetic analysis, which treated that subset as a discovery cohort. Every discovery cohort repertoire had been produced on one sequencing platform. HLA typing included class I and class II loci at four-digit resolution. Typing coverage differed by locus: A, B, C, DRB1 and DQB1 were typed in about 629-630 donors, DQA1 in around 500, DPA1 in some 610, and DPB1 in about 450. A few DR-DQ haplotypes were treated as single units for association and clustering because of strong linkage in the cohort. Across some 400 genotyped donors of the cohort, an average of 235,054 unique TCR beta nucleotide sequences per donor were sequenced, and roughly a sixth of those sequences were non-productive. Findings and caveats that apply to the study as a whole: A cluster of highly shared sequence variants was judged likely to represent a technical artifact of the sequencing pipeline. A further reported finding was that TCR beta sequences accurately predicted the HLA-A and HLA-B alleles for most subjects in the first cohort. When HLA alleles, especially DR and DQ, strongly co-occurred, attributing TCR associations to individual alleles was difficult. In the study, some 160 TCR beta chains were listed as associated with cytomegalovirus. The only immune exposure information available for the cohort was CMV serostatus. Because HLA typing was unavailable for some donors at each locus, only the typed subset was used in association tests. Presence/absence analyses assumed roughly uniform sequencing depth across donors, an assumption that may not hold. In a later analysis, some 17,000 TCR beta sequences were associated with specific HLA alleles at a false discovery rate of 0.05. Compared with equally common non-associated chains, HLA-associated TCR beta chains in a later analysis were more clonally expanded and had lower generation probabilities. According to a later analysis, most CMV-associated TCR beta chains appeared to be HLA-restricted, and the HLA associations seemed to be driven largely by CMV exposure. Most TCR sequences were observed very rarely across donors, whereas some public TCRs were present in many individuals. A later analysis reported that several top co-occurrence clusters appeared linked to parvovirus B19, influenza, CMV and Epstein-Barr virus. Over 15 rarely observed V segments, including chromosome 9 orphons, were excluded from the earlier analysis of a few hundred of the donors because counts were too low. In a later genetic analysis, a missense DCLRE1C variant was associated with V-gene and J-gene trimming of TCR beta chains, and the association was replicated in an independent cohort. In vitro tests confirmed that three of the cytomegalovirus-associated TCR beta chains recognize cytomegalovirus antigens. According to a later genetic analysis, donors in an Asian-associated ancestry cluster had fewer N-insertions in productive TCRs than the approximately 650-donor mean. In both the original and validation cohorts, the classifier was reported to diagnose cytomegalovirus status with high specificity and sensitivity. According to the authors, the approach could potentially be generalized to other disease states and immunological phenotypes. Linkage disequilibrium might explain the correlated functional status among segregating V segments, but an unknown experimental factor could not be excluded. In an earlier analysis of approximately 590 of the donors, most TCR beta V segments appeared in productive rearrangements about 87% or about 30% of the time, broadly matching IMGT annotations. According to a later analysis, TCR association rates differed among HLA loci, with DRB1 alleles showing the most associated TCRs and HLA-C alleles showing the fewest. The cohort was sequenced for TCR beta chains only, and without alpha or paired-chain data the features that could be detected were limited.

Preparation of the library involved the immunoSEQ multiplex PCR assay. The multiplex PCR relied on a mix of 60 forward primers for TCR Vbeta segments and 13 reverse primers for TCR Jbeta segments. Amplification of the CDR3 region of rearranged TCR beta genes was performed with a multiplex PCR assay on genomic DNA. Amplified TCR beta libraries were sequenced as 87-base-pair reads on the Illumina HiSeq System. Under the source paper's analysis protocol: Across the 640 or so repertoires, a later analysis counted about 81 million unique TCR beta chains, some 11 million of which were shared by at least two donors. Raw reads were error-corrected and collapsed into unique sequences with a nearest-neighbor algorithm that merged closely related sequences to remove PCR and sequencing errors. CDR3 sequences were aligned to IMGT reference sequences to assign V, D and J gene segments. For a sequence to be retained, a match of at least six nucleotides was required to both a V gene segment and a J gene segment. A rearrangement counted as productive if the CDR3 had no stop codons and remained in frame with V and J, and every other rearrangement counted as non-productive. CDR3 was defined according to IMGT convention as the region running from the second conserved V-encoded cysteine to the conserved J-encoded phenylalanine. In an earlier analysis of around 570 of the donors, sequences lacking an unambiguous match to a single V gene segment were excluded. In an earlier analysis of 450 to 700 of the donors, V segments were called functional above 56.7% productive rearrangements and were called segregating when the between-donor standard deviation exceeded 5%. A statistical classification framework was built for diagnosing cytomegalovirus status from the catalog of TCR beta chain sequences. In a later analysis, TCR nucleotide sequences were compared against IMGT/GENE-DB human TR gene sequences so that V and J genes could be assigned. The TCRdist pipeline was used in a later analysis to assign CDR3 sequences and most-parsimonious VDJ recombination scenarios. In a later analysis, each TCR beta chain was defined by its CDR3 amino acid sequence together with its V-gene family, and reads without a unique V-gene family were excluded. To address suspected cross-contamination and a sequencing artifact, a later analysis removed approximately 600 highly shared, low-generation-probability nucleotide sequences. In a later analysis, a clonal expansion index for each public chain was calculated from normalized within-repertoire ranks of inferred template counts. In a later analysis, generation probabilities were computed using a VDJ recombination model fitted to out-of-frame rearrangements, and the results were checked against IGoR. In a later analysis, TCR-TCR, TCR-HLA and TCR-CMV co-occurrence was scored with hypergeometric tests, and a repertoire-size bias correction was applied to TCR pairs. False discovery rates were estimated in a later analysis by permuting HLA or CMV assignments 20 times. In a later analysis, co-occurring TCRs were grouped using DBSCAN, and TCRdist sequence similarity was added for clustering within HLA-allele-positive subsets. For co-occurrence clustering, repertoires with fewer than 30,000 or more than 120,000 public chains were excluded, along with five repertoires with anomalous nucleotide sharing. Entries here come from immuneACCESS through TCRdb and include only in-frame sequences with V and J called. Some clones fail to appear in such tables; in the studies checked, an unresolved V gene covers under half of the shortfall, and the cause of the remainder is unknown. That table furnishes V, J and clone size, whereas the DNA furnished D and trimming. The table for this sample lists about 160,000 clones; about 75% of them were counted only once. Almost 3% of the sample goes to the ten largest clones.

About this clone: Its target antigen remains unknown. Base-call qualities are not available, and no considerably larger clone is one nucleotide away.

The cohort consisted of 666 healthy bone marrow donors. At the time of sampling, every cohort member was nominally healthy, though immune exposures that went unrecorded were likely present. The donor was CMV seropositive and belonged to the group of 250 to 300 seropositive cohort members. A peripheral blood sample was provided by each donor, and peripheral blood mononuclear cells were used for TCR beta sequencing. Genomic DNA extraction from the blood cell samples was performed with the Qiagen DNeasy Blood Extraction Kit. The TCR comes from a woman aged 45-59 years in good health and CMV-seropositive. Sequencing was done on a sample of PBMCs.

The DNA is TGCGCCAGTTCAGACGGGTCTGCACCCCTCCACTTT. Protein translation: CASSDGSAPLHF. The chain is encoded by TRBV10-1 joined to TRBJ1-6, with the D gene not clear enough to name. Cut back by 9 bases and 11 bases, the V and J ends lie 14 bases apart. Taken from cysteine to phenylalanine, the CDR3 has 12 residues. Of all the DNA, just the CDR3 is kept, 36 bases in frame from base 1. The germline V gene (reference sequence) yields WNHNN for CDR1 and SYGVQD for CDR2.